Below are 2 T cell receptor beta chains sequenced from a single sample in a study of spatial heterogeneity in lung cancer. General study results and limits: Counts of expanded alpha and beta TCRs within tumors tracked the tumor nonsynonymous mutation count.

Time point specified: sample taken at primary tumor resection. Their specific antigens are unknown. TCRdb re-derived calls from the 5' RACE reads in MiXCR, one entry per CDR3 protein. The repertoire includes about 9,200 distinct CDR3 sequences, 6.5% to 9.5% of them detected once, and over 20% sits in the top ten. Sequences were derived from lung tumor tissue, sampled at surgery. These receptors came from a male donor with early-stage non-small cell lung cancer.

This clonotype was observed a few times. The V call is TRBV5-1, the J call TRBJ1-1; 8 bases are shared with TRBD1. The V gene's germline CDR1 is SGHRS and CDR2 YFSETQ. V lost 4 bases to trimming and J lost 4 bases; unmatched junction nucleotides: 6. This CDR3 spans 14 amino acids. CDR3 DNA: TGCGCCAGCAGCAAAGACAGGGGTGGCACTGAAGCTTTCTTT. Translating gives CASSKDRGGTEAFF.

This clonotype was picked up many times. This chain uses TRBV7-9 with TRBJ2-2; a possible D gene is TRBD1 (6 bases). Trimming removed 2 bases from V and 0 bases from J, with 13 bases in between. This CDR3 region has 17 residues. The germline CDR1 and CDR2 sequences are SEHNR and FQNEAQ (reference sequence). The CDR3 DNA reads TGTGCCAGCAGCTTACCTCCGGGACACGCGAACACCGGGGAGCTGTTTTTT. As protein: CASSLPPGHANTGELFF.